What follows is one TCR beta chain and its context. Its matching antigen is unknown. The CDR3 is 15 amino acids. Germline V gene lookup returns CDR1 SGHRS and CDR2 YFSETQ. Losses at the gene ends were 0 bases for V and 0 bases for J; bases not matched to a gene: 1. The source of the sample is a study of PD-L1 blockade in urothelial cancer. Overall study context: At 6 weeks and at 3 weeks (second dose) after treatment start, blood was analyzed. General study findings and limits: Those with durable benefit had larger increases in tumor-associated blood clones at 3 weeks.

Time point meaning: peripheral blood 6 weeks after treatment start. This table comes from immunoSEQ multiplex PCR, and its TCRdb copy is limited to in-frame clones, with some not included. The repertoire holds around 46,000 clones, around nine tenths seen once, with 2% to 2.5% in the top ten. This material consisted of PBMCs, taken around atezolizumab (anti-PD-L1) treatment. The genes are TRBV5-1 and TRBJ2-3, with 7 bases aligning to TRBD1. The clonotype was recovered from a man between 60 and 75 years old with urothelial cancer. In DNA, the CDR3 is TGCGCCAGCAGCTTGGAGGGGGCCAGCACAGATACGCAGTATTTT. Protein product: CASSLEGASTDTQYF.